A selection of T cell receptor beta chains follows, all from one sample in a study of blood T cell repertoires in COVID-19. Profiling relied on immunoSEQ multiplex PCR, and the TCRdb table lists in-frame clones only, not all of them. This sample has some 47,000 clones; around 87% occur once, and the top ten carry 23%. Sequencing input: peripheral blood. These receptors all come from a woman at least 80 years old in a cohort sampled during active or convalescent COVID-19. CDR3s include the opening cysteine and the closing phenylalanine or tryptophan.

CDR3 length	V gene	J gene	CDR3 protein
13	TRBV30	TRBJ2-7	CAWSVNSPYEQYF
14	TRBV5-1	TRBJ1-2	CASSLVGQRYGYTF
10	TRBV2	TRBJ2-1	CASSDYEQFF
17	TRBV19	TRBJ1-1	CASSKSLNRGLNTEAFF
15	TRBV7-8	TRBJ1-5	CASSLGQGQNQPQHF
19	TRBV11-2	TRBJ2-1	CASSLEALAGGPAYNEQFF
13	TRBV5-4	TRBJ2-5	CASSLAPGETQYF
12	TRBV5-1	TRBJ1-2	CASSLGGGGYTF
17	TRBV5-1	TRBJ2-2	CASSLAGGGPGTGELFF
20	TRBV24-1	TRBJ2-1	CATSDPISSGRRSSYNEQFF
12	TRBV12-3/TRBV12-4	TRBJ2-5	CASSFLRETQYF
16	TRBV7-2	TRBJ2-7	CASSLRGLAGGREQYF
16	TRBV9	TRBJ2-5	CASSLGTSGLQETQYF
11	TRBV11-2	TRBJ2-3	CASGRADTQYF
13	TRBV3-1/TRBV3-2	TRBJ1-1	CASSLQDRPMAFF
17	TRBV5-6	TRBJ2-7	CASSLGGLGADPYEQYF
11	TRBV2	TRBJ1-2	CASGREAGYTF
16	TRBV5-1	TRBJ2-5	CASSLAGQGAGETQYF
12	TRBV7-9	TRBJ2-2	CASSPPRGELFF
15	TRBV11-3	TRBJ2-1	CASSLGLAGRIEQFF
14	TRBV7-2	TRBJ2-1	CASSWGGRSDEQFF
16	TRBV3-1/TRBV3-2	TRBJ2-7	CASSQVGGGLLGEQYF
15	TRBV5-1	TRBJ2-3	CASSFAGGGTDTQYF
15	TRBV11-1	TRBJ1-1	CASSQQGATNTEAFF
12	TRBV7-9	TRBJ2-1	CASSTDRNEQFF